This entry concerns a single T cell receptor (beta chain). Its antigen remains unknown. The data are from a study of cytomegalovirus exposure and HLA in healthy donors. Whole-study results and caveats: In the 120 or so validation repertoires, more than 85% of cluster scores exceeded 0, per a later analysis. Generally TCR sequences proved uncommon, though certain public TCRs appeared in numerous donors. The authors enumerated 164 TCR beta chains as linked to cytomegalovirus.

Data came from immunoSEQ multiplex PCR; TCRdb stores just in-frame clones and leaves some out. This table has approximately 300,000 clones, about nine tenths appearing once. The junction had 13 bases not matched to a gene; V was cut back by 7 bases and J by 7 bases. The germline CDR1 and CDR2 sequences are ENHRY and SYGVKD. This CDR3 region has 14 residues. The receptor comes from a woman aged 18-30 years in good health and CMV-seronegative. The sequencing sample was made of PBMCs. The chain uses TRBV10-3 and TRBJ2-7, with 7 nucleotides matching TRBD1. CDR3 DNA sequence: TGTGCCATCAAGCCAGGGACAGTCGGCGGAGAGCAGTACTTC. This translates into CAIKPGTVGGEQYF.